Sequencing of this T cell receptor beta chain was carried out in a study of molecular identifiers for immune sequencing clone quantification. Study-level background: Across replicate runs, RNA obtained from approximately 20,000 or 100,000 naive CD8 cells was divided into five, with four undergoing sequencing.

Comment on this clonotype: Its antigen is unidentified.

MiXCR, applied by TCRdb to the PCR reads, yields one record per CDR3 protein. This sample carries about 500,000 distinct CDR3 sequences, about 21% of them seen once, and the ten largest clones take more than 0.8%. Naive CD8 T cells were sorted as CD8+CD4-CCR7+CD45RA+. Study-wide points: Detection of one spiked Jurkat cell's TCR RNA reportedly worked in one million naive cells.

This CDR3 spans 18 amino acids. V was pared by 3 bases and J by 0 bases, with 18 bases between. CDR1 is LNHDA, CDR2 SQIVND, per germline (reference sequence). The TCR comes from a human donor in good health. Some libraries in this study had Jurkat cell RNA spiked in. J is TRBJ1-5 and V is TRBV19, with D possibly TRBD1 on 5 matching bases. The sample comprised naive CD8+ T cells from blood, with Jurkat cell RNA spiked in. As to subset: FACS-sorted CD8+CD4-CCR7+CD45RA+ naive T cells. CDR3 protein: CASSIWAGRSGSNQPQHF. CDR3 nucleotides: TGTGCCAGTAGTATTTGGGCAGGGCGAAGTGGTAGCAATCAGCCCCAGCATTTT.